These T cell receptor beta chains were read from a single sample in a study of CD8+CD57+ T cells in acquired aplastic anemia. TCRdb fed the reads into MiXCR, producing one record per CDR3 protein. The sample has 260,000 or so distinct CDR3 sequences, more than 45% seen once. The sequencing sample was made of sorted CD4+, CD8+, or CD8+CD57+ T cells (not recorded which) from PBMCs. These receptors all stem from a human donor with aplastic anemia. The CDR3 runs from the conserved cysteine through the conserved F or W. The order of the fields is J gene, clone size, V gene, D gene, CDR3 length, CDR3 protein, CDR3 DNA. A D gene is named only where the DNA matches it firmly. A clone size is listed for some rows: how often the clone was seen (once, few, many), or a class if it is expanded.

TRBJ2-1	NA	TRBV6-2/TRBV6-3	TRBD2	19	CASSYFGEKGAREGNEQFF	TGTGCCAGCAGTTACTTTGGGGAAAAAGGGGCCAGGGAGGGGAATGAGCAGTTCTTC
TRBJ2-7	NA	TRBV20-1	NA	15	CSAHRGAGGPYEQYF	TGCAGTGCCCACCGGGGGGCAGGGGGCCCCTACGAGCAGTACTTC
TRBJ1-1	many	TRBV7-9	NA	15	CASSLASQRGTEAFF	TGTGCCAGCAGCTTAGCCTCCCAGCGGGGCACTGAAGCTTTCTTT
TRBJ2-1	many	TRBV15	NA	16	CATSTSQDRGYNEQFF	TGTGCCACCAGCACATCACAGGACAGAGGGTACAATGAGCAGTTCTTC
TRBJ1-5	few	TRBV19	NA	17	CASSKGGTAHSNQPQHF	TGTGCCAGTAGTAAGGGGGGGACGGCGCATAGCAATCAGCCCCAGCATTTT
TRBJ1-6	many	TRBV6-1	TRBD1	15	CASSERTGEASPLHF	TGTGCCAGCAGTGAAAGGACAGGGGAGGCTTCACCCCTCCACTTT
TRBJ1-1	NA	TRBV19	NA	15	CASSQEGRPNTEAFF	TGTGCCAGCAGCCAAGAGGGAAGACCTAACACTGAAGCTTTCTTT
TRBJ1-4	NA	TRBV5-1	NA	15	CASSQQGVDSEKLFF	TGCGCCAGCAGCCAACAGGGCGTGGATAGCGAAAAACTGTTTTTT
TRBJ2-1	few	TRBV7-9	NA	14	CAGSLAASLNEQFF	TGTGCCGGCAGCTTAGCGGCTAGCTTGAATGAGCAGTTCTTC
TRBJ2-7	NA	TRBV10-1	TRBD2	16	CASSEVPTSGNYEQYF	TGCGCCAGCAGTGAGGTCCCCACTAGCGGGAACTACGAGCAGTACTTC
TRBJ2-1	many	TRBV4-2	NA	13	CASSQDFGNEQFF	TGTGCCAGCAGCCAAGATTTCGGCAATGAGCAGTTCTTC
TRBJ1-4	many	TRBV12-3/TRBV12-4	NA	14	CASSPQFWNEKLFF	TGTGCCAGCAGTCCCCAGTTTTGGAATGAAAAACTGTTTTTT
TRBJ2-7	few	TRBV27	NA	14	CASSFGYNSYEQYF	TGTGCCAGCAGTTTTGGATACAACTCCTACGAGCAGTACTTC